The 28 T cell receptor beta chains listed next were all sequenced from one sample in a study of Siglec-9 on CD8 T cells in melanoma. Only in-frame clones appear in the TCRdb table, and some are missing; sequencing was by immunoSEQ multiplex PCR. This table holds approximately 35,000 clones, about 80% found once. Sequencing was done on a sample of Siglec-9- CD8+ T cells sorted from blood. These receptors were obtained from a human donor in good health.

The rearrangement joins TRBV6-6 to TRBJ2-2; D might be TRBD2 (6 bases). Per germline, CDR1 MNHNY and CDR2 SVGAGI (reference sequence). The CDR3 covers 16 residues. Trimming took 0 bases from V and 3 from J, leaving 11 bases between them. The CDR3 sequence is CASSYSGGLDTGELFF. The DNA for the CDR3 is TGTGCCAGCAGTTACTCAGGAGGGCTTGACACCGGGGAGCTGTTTTTT.

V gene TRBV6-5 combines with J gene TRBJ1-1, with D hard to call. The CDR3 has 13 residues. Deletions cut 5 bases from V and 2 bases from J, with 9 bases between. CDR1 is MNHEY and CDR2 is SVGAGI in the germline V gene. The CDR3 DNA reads TGTGCCAGCAGTGAGACAAGAAACACTGAAGCTTTCTTT. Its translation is CASSETRNTEAFF.

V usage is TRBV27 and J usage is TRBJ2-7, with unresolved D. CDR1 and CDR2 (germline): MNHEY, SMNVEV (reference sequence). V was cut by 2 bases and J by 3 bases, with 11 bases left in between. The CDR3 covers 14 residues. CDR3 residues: CASSLRSSGYEQYF. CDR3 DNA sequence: TGTGCCAGCAGTTTACGGTCTAGTGGCTACGAGCAGTACTTC.

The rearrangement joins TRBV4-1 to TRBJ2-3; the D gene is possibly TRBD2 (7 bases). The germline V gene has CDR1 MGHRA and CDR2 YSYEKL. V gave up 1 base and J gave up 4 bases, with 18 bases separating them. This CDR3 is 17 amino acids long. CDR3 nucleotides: TGCGCCAGCAGCCAAGGGGTTACGGGGGGCCTGTCAGATACGCAGTATTTT. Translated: CASSQGVTGGLSDTQYF.

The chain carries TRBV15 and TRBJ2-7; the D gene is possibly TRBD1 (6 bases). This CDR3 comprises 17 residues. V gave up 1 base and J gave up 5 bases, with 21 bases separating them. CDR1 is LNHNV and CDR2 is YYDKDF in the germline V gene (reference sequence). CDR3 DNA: TGTGCCACCAGCAGAGTCTTTAGGGGGACGGAGGAGGACGAGCAGTACTTC. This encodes CATSRVFRGTEEDEQYF.

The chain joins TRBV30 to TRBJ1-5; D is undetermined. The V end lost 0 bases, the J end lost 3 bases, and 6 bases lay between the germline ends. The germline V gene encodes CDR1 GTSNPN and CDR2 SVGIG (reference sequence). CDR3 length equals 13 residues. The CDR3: CAWSVDVNQPQHF. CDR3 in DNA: TGTGCCTGGAGTGTAGACGTCAATCAGCCCCAGCATTTT.

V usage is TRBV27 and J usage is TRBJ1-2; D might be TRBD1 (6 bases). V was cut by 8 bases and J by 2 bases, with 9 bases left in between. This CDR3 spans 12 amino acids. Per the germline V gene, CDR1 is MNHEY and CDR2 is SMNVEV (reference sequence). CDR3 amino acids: CASRRGNYGYTF. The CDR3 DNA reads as TGTGCCAGCCGGAGGGGGAACTATGGCTACACCTTC.

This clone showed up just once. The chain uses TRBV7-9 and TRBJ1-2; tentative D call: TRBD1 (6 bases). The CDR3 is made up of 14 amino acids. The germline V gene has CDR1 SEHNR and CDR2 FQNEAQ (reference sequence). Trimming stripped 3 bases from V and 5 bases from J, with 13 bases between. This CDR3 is CASSFGDIAYGYTF. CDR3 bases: TGTGCCAGCAGCTTTGGGGACATCGCTTATGGCTACACCTTC.

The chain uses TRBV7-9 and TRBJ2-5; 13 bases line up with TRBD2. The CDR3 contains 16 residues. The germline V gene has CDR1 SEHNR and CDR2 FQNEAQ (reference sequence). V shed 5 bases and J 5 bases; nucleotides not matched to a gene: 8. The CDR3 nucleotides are TGTGCCAGCAGCCTTAGGACTAGCGGGGGCCTGGAGACCCAGTACTTC. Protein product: CASSLRTSGGLETQYF.

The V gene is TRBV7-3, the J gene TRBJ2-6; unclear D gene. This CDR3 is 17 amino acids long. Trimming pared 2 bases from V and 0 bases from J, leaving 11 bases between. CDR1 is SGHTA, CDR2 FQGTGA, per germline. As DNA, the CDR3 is TGTGCCAGCAGCTTATATCGAGGTACCTCTGGGGCCAACGTCCTGACTTTC. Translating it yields CASSLYRGTSGANVLTF.

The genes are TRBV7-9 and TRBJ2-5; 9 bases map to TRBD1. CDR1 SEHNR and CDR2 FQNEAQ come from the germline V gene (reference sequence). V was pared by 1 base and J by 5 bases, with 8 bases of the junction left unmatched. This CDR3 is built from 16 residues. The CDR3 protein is CASSLVGQGYTETQYF. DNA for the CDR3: TGTGCCAGCAGCTTAGTAGGACAGGGGTACACGGAGACCCAGTACTTC.

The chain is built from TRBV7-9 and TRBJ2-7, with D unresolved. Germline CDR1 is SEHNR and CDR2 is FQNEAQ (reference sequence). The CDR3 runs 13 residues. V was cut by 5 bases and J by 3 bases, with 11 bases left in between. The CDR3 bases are TGTGCCAGCAGCCCAAGTCCCCGCTACGAGCAGTACTTC. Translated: CASSPSPRYEQYF.

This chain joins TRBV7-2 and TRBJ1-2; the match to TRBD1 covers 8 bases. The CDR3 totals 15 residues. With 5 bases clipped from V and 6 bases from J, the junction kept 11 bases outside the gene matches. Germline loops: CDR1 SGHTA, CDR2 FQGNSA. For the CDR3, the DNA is TGTGCCAGCAGCCCCCCGGACAGGGAAGGAGATGGCTACACCTTC. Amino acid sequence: CASSPPDREGDGYTF.

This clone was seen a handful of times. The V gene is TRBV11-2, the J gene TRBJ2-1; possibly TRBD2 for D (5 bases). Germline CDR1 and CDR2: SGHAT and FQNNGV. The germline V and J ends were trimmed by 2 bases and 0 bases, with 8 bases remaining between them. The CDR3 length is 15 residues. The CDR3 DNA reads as TGTGCCAGCAGCTTAATAACTAGCTCCTACAATGAGCAGTTCTTC. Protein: CASSLITSSYNEQFF.

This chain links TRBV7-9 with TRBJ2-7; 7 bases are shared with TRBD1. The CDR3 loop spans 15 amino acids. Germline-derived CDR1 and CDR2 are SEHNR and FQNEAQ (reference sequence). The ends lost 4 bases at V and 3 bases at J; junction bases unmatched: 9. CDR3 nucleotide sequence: TGTGCCAGCAGCTCTCCGGGACAGAACTACTACGAGCAGTACTTC. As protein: CASSSPGQNYYEQYF.

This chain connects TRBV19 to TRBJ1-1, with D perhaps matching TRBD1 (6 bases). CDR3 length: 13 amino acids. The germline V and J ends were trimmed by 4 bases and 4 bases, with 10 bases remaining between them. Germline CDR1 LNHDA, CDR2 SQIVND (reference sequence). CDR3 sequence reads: CASSTLTGTEAFF. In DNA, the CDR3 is TGTGCCAGTAGTACATTGACAGGCACTGAAGCTTTCTTT.

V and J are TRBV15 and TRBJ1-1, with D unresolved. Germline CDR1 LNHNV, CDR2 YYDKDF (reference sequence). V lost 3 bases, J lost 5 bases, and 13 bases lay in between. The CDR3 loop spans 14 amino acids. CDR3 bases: TGTGCCACCAGCAGGCGGCAGACGGGGACTGAAGCTTTCTTT. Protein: CATSRRQTGTEAFF. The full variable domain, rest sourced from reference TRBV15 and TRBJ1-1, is DAMVIQNPRYQVTQFGKPVTLSCSQTLNHNVMYWYQQKSSQAPKLLFHYYDKDFNNEADTPDNFQSRRPNTSFCFLDIRSPGLGDTAMYLCATSRRQTGTEAFFGQGTRLTVV.

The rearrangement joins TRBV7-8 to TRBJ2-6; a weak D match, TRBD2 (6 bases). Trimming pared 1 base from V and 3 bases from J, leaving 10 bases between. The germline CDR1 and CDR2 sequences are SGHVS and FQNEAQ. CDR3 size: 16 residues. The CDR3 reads CASSLVGGSGANVLTF. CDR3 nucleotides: TGTGCCAGCAGCTTAGTTGGGGGGAGTGGGGCCAACGTCCTGACTTTC.

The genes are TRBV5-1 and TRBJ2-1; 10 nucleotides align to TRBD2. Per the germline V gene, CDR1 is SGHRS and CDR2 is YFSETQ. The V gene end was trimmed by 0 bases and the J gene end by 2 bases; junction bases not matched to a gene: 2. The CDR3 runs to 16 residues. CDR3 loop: CASSLVLAGAYNEQFF. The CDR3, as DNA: TGCGCCAGCAGCTTGGTCCTAGCGGGAGCCTACAATGAGCAGTTCTTC.

CDR3 sequence (DNA): TGTGCCAGTAGAGTTACAGGGGGCGTAGGCTATGGCTACACCTTC. Translating it yields CASRVTGGVGYGYTF. V is TRBV19 and J is TRBJ1-2; 9 nucleotides agree with TRBD1. The CDR3 has 15 residues. V lost 6 bases, J lost 4 bases, and 9 bases stayed unmatched. The germline gives CDR1 LNHDA, CDR2 SQIVND (reference sequence).

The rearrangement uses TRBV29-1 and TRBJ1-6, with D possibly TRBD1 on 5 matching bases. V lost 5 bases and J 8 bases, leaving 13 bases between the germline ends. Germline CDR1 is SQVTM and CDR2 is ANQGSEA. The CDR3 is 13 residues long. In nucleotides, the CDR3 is TGCAGCGTTCGAGACAGCGCCCATTCACCCCTCCACTTT. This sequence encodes CSVRDSAHSPLHF.

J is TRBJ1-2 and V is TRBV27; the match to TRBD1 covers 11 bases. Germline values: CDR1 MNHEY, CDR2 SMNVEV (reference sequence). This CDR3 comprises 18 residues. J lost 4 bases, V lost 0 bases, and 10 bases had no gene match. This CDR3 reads CASSLSSGQGDSGYGYTF. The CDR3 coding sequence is TGTGCCAGCAGTTTATCGTCGGGACAGGGGGATAGTGGCTATGGCTACACCTTC.

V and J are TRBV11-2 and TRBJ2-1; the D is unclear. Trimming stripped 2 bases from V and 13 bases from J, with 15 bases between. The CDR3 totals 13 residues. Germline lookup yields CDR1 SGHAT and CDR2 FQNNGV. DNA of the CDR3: TGTGCCAGCAGCTTATTCGGTCCCCGCGAACAGTTCTTC. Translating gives CASSLFGPREQFF.

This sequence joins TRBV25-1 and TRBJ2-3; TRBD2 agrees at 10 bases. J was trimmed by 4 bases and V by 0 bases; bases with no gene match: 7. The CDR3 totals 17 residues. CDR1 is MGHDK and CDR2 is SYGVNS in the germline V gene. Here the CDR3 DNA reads TGTGCCAGCAGTGAATACGGGCTAGCGGGAGCGGCAGATACGCAGTATTTT. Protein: CASSEYGLAGAADTQYF.

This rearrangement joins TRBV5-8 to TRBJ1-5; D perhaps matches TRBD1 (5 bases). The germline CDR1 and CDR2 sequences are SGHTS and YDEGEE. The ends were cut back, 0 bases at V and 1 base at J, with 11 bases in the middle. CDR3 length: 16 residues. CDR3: CASSLGRGMSNQPQHF. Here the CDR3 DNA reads TGTGCCAGCAGCTTGGGAAGGGGTATGAGCAATCAGCCCCAGCATTTT. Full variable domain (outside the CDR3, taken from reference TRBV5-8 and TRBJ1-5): EAGVTQSPTHLIKTRGQQATLRCSPISGHTSVYWYQQALGLGLQFLLWYDEGEERNRGNFPPRFSGRQFPNYSSELNVNALELEDSALYLCASSLGRGMSNQPQHFGDGTRLSIL.

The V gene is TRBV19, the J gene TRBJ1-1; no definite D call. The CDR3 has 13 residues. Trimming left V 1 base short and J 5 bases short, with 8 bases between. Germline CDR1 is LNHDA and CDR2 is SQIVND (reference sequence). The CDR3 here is CASSIAGRTEAFF. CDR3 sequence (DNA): TGTGCCAGTAGTATAGCGGGGAGAACTGAAGCTTTCTTT. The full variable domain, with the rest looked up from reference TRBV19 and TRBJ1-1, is DGGITQSPKYLFRKEGQNVTLSCEQNLNHDAMYWYRQDPGQGLRLIYYSQIVNDFQKGDIAEGYSVSREKKESFPLTVTSAQKNPTAFYLCASSIAGRTEAFFGQGTRLTVV.

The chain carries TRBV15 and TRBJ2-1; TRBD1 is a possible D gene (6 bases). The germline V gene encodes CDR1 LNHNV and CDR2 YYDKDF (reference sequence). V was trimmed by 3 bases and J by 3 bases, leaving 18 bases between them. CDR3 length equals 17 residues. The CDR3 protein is CATSRDGGGSNYNEQFF. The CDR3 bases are TGTGCCACCAGCAGGGATGGGGGCGGGTCAAACTACAATGAGCAGTTCTTC. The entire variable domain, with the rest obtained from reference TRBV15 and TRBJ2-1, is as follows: DAMVIQNPRYQVTQFGKPVTLSCSQTLNHNVMYWYQQKSSQAPKLLFHYYDKDFNNEADTPDNFQSRRPNTSFCFLDIRSPGLGDTAMYLCATSRDGGGSNYNEQFFGPGTRLTVL.

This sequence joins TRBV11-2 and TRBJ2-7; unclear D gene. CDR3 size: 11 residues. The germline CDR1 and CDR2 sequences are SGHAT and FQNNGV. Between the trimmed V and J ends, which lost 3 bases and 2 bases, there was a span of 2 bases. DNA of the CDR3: TGTGCCAGCAGCTTGCCCTACGAGCAGTACTTC. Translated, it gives CASSLPYEQYF.